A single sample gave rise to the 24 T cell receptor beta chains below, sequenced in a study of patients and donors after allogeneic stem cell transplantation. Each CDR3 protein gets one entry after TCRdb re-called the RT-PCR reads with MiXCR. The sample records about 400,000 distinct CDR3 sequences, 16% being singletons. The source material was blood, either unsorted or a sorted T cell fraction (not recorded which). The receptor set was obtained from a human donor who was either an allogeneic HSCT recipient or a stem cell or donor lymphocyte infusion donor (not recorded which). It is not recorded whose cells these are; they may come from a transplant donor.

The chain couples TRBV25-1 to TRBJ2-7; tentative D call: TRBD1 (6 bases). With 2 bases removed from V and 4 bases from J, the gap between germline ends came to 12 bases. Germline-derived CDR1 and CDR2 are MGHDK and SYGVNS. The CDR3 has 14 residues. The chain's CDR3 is CASSESGGQYEQYF. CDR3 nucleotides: TGTGCCAGCAGTGAAAGTGGGGGCCAATACGAGCAGTACTTC.

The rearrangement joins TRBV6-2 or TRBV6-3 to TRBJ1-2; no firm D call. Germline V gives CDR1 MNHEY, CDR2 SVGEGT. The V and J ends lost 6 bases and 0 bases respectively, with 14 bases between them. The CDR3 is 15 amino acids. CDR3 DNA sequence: TGTGCCAGCAGAGACGGACCGGCCGCTAACTATGGCTACACCTTC. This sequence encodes CASRDGPAANYGYTF.

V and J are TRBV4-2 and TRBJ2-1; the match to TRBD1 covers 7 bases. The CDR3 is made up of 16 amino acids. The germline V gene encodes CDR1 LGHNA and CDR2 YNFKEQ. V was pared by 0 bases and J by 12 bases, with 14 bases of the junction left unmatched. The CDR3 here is CASSQDTPQGGSRQFF. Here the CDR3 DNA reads TGTGCCAGCAGCCAAGATACCCCACAAGGGGGCTCTAGGCAGTTCTTC.

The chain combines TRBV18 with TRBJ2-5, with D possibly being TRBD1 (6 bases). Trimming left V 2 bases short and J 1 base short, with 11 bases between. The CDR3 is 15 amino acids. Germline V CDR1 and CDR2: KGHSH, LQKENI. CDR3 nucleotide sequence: TGTGCCAGCTCACCAGTCAGGGGCCTCCAAGAGACCCAGTACTTC. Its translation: CASSPVRGLQETQYF.

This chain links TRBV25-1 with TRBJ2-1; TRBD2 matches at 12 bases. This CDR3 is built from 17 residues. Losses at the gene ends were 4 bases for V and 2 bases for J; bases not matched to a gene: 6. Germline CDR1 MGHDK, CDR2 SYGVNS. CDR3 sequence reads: CASSAPGLAGPYNEQFF. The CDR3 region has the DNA TGTGCCAGCAGTGCCCCGGGACTAGCGGGCCCCTACAATGAGCAGTTCTTC.

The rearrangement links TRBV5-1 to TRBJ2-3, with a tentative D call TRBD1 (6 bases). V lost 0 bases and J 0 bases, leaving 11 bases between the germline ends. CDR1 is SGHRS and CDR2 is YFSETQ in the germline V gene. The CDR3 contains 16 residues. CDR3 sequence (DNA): TGCGCCAGCAGCTTGGCCGACAGGTCTAGCACAGATACGCAGTATTTT. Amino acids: CASSLADRSSTDTQYF.

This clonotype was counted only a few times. The CDR3 region has the DNA TGTGCCAGCAGCTTAGATGTCGTCGCCCCGGCAGGGGCAGATACGCAGTATTTT. Amino acid sequence: CASSLDVVAPAGADTQYF. This rearrangement joins TRBV11-2 to TRBJ2-3; TRBD1 might be the D (6 bases). The CDR3 length is 18 residues. The V and J ends lost 0 bases and 4 bases respectively, with 20 bases between them. From germline, CDR1 is SGHAT and CDR2 FQNNGV.

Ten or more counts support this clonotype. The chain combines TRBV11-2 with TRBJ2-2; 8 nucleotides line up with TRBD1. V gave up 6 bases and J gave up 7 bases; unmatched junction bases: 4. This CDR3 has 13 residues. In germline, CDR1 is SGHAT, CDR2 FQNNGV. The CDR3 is CASSSQGVGELFF. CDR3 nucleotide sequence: TGTGCCAGCAGTTCACAGGGGGTCGGGGAGCTGTTTTTT.

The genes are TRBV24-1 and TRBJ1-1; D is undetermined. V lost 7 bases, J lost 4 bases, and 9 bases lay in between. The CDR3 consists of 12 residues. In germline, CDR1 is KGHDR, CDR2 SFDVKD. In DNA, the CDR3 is TGTGCCACCAGGGACCGCGGCACTGAAGCTTTCTTT. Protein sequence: CATRDRGTEAFF.

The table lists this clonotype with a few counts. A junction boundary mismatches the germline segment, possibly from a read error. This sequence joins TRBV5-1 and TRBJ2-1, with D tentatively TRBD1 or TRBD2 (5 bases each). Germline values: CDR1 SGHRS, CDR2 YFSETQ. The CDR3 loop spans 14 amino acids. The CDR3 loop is CASSSTGKTVFLVF. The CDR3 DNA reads TGCGCCAGCAGTTCAACCGGGAAGACAGTATTTTTGGTCTTC.

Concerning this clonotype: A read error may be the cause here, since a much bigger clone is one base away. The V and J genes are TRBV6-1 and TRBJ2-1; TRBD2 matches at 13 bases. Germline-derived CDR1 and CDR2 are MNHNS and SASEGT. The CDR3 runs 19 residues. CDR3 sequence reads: CASSYTSGRARSSYNDQFF. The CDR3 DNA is TGTGCCAGCAGCTATACTAGCGGGAGGGCTCGGAGCTCCTACAATGATCAGTTCTTC.

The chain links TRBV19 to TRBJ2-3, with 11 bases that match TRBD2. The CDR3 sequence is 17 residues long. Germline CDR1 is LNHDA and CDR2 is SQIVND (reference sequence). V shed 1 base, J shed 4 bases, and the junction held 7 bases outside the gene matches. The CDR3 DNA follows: TGTGCCAGTAGTATAGCGAGTAGCGGGAGGGCAGCAGATACGCAGTATTTT. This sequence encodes CASSIASSGRAADTQYF. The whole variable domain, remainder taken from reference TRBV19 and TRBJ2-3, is DGGITQSPKYLFRKEGQNVTLSCEQNLNHDAMYWYRQDPGQGLRLIYYSQIVNDFQKGDIAEGYSVSREKKESFPLTVTSAQKNPTAFYLCASSIASSGRAADTQYFGPGTRLTVL.

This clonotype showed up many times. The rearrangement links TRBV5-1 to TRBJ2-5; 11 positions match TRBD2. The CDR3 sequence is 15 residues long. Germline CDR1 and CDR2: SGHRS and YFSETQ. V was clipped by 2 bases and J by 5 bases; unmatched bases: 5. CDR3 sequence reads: CASSLLAGERETQYF. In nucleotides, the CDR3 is TGCGCCAGCAGCTTACTAGCGGGGGAACGGGAGACCCAGTACTTC. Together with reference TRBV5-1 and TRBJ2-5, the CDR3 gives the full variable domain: KAGVTQTPRYLIKTRGQQVTLSCSPISGHRSVSWYQQTPGQGLQFLFEYFSETQRNKGNFPGRFSGRQFSNSRSEMNVSTLELGDSALYLCASSLLAGERETQYFGPGTRLLVL.

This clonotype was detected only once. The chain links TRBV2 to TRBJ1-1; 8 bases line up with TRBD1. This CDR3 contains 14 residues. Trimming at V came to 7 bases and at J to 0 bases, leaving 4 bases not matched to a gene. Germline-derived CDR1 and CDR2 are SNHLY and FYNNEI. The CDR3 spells CASNDRGLNTEAFF. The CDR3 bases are TGTGCCAGCAACGACAGGGGCCTGAACACTGAAGCTTTCTTT.

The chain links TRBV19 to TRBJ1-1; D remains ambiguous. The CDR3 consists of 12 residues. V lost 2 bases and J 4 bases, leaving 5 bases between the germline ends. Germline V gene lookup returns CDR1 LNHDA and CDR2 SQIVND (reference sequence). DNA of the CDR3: TGTGCCAGTAGTATAAGGCCCACTGAAGCTTTCTTT. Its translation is CASSIRPTEAFF.

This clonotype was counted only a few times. DNA for the CDR3: TGTGCCTGGACCCCAACCCGGAACACTGAAGCTTTCTTT. Encoded protein: CAWTPTRNTEAFF. The genes are TRBV30 and TRBJ1-1; D not resolved. The CDR3 consists of 13 residues. CDR1 GTSNPN and CDR2 SVGIG come from the germline V gene (reference sequence). Trimming took 4 bases from V and 1 from J, leaving 10 bases between them.

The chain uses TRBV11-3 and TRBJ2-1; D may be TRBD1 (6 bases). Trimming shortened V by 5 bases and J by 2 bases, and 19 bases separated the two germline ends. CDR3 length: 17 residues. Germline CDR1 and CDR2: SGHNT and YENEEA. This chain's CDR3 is CASSPTSRDNPYNEQFF. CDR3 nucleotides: TGTGCCAGCAGCCCCACCTCCCGGGACAACCCCTACAATGAGCAGTTCTTC.

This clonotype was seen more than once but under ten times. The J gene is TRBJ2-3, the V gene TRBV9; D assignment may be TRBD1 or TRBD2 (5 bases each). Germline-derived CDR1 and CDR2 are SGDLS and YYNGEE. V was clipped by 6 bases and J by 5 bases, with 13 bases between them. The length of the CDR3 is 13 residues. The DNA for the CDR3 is TGTGCCAGCACCCCTCGTGGGGGAGATACGCAGTATTTT. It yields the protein CASTPRGGDTQYF.

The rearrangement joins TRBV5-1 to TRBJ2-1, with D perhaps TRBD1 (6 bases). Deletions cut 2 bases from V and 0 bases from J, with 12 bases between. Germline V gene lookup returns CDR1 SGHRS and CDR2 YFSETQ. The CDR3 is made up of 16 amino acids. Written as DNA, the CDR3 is TGCGCCAGCAGCTTCTCAGGGGTACGCTCCTACAATGAGCAGTTCTTC. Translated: CASSFSGVRSYNEQFF.

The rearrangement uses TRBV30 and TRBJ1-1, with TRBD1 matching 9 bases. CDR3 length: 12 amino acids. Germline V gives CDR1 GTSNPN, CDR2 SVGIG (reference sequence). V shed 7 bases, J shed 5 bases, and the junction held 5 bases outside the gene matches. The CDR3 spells CAYTGGRTEAFF. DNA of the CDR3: TGTGCCTATACAGGGGGCCGAACTGAAGCTTTCTTT.

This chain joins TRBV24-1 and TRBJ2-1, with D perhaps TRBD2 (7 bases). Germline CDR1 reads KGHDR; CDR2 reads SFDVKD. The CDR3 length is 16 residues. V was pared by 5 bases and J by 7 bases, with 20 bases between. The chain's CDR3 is CATSGGRGGLGNEQFF. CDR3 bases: TGTGCCACCAGTGGGGGTAGGGGGGGCCTTGGTAATGAGCAGTTCTTC.

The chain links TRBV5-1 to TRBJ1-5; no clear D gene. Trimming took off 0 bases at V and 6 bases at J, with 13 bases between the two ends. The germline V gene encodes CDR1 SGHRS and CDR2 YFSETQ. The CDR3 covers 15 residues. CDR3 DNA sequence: TGCGCCAGCAGCTTGGGACCGGGATCGGCTCAGCCCCAGCATTTT. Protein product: CASSLGPGSAQPQHF.

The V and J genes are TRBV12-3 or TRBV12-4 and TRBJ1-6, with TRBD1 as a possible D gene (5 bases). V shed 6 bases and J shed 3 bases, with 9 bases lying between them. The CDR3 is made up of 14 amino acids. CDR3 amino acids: CASSLTGYNSPLHF. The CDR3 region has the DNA TGTGCCAGCAGCCTTACAGGCTATAATTCACCCCTCCACTTT.

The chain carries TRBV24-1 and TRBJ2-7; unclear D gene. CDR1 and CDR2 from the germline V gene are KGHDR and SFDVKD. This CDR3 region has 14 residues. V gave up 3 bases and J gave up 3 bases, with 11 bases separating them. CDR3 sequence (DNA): TGTGCCACCAGTGATGCTAGTACGAGCTACGAGCAGTACTTC. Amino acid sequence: CATSDASTSYEQYF.